The 23 T cell receptor beta chains below all came from one sample that was sequenced in a study of T-cell memory formation after mild COVID-19. TCRdb reprocessed the 5' RACE reads via MiXCR and lists one record per CDR3 protein. The top ten hold more than 20% of the sample, which has approximately 260,000 distinct CDR3 sequences, around 17% seen once. Sequencing was carried out using PBMCs or a T cell subset sorted from them (not recorded which). The source is a man in his late teens or twenties who had mild COVID-19 (a few samples of this study predate the infection). Cell type and time point are not known.

The chain carries TRBV5-1 and TRBJ2-2; tentatively, D is TRBD1 (6 bases). The CDR3 has 13 amino acids. Looked up from germline, CDR1 is SGHRS and CDR2 is YFSETQ. V lost 10 bases, J lost 3 bases, and 13 bases lay in between. The CDR3 spells CAGRQEDTGELFF. For the CDR3, the DNA is TGCGCCGGTCGACAGGAGGACACCGGGGAGCTGTTTTTT. Full variable domain (rest looked up from reference TRBV5-1 and TRBJ2-2): KAGVTQTPRYLIKTRGQQVTLSCSPISGHRSVSWYQQTPGQGLQFLFEYFSETQRNKGNFPGRFSGRQFSNSRSEMNVSTLELGDSALYLCAGRQEDTGELFFGEGSRLTVL.

This clonotype was seen more than once but under ten times. The germline gene is not matched at one end of the junction; a read error may be the cause. V usage is TRBV14 and J usage is TRBJ2-7; the D gene is possibly TRBD2 (7 bases). The germline gives CDR1 SGHDN, CDR2 FVKESK. CDR3 length: 14 amino acids. CDR3 residues: CASRQGGADYEQYF. The CDR3 DNA reads TGTGCCAGCAGACAAGGGGGGGCGGATTACGAGCAGTACTTC. The full variable domain, rest sourced from reference TRBV14 and TRBJ2-7, is EAGVTQFPSHSVIEKGQTVTLRCDPISGHDNLYWYRRVMGKEIKFLLHFVKESKQDESGMPNNRFLAERTGGTYSTLKVQPAELEDSGVYFCASRQGGADYEQYFGPGTRLTVT.

V is TRBV27 and J is TRBJ1-6; D ambiguous. The CDR3 sequence is 14 residues long. V was cut by 8 bases and J by 6 bases, with 14 bases left in between. Germline V CDR1 and CDR2: MNHEY, SMNVEV (reference sequence). The CDR3 DNA sequence: TGTGCCAGCCGCGGGAGGCAGCCTAATTCACCCCTCCACTTT. Residues: CASRGRQPNSPLHF.

This clonotype has a handful of counts. The rearrangement joins TRBV7-2 to TRBJ2-5; D ambiguous. Germline assignment: CDR1 SGHTA and CDR2 FQGNSA. The CDR3 sequence is 14 residues long. Trimming cost V 5 bases and J 1 base, with 11 bases left between them. The CDR3: CASSPVGSQETQYF. As DNA, the CDR3 is TGTGCCAGCAGCCCCGTCGGCAGCCAAGAGACCCAGTACTTC.

This clonotype was seen once. The rearrangement joins TRBV14 to TRBJ1-2; no firm D call. CDR3 length: 17 amino acids. V was shortened by 1 base and J by 2 bases, with 17 bases between the two germline ends. The germline gives CDR1 SGHDN, CDR2 FVKESK. CDR3 sequence: CASSQGLGRRPNYGYTF. Written as DNA, the CDR3 is TGTGCCAGCAGCCAAGGCCTAGGCAGGAGGCCCAACTATGGCTACACCTTC.

This clonotype was recorded a few times. In DNA, the CDR3 is TGTGCCAGTGACCGGTTGTCCGCTGAAGCTTTCTTT. The encoded protein is CASDRLSAEAFF. The chain is built from TRBV5-5 and TRBJ1-1, with unresolved D. Germline values: CDR1 SGHKS, CDR2 YYEKEE (reference sequence). The CDR3 has 12 amino acids. Trimming cost V 8 bases and J 6 bases, with 14 bases left between them.

This clonotype was observed a few times. The V call is TRBV5-1, the J call TRBJ1-5; 7 bases are a match to TRBD1. The CDR3 is 14 residues long. J gave up 3 bases and V 2 bases, and 2 bases lay outside the gene matches. Germline values: CDR1 SGHRS, CDR2 YFSETQ. The CDR3 here is CASSFTGDNQPQHF. For the CDR3, the DNA is TGCGCCAGCAGCTTTACAGGGGACAATCAGCCCCAGCATTTT.

CDR3 region: CASSHVDGGNEQFF. The CDR3 region has the DNA TGCGCCAGCAGCCACGTTGATGGGGGCAATGAGCAGTTCTTC. This chain connects TRBV4-1 to TRBJ2-1; D possibly matches TRBD1 or TRBD2 (5 bases each). The CDR3 is 14 amino acids. V lost 3 bases, J lost 6 bases, and 12 bases lay in between. Looked up from germline, CDR1 is MGHRA and CDR2 is YSYEKL.

In its sample, this clonotype was seen a few times. The rearrangement links TRBV20-1 to TRBJ1-5; TRBD1 might be the D (5 bases). Germline CDR1 and CDR2: DFQATT and SNEGSKA (reference sequence). CDR3 length: 14 residues. V lost 3 bases and J 4 bases, leaving 13 bases between the germline ends. The CDR3 region has the DNA TGCAGTGCTAGGTCCGGGGCGCCTAATCAGCCCCAGCATTTT. It encodes CSARSGAPNQPQHF.

This clonotype was counted between two and nine times. The genes are TRBV6-2 or TRBV6-3 and TRBJ1-5; 7 bases match TRBD1. J gave up 3 bases and V 4 bases, and 9 bases lay outside the gene matches. The CDR3 contains 16 residues. Germline CDR1 is MNHEY and CDR2 is SVGEGT. The CDR3 loop is CASSLPQGPYNQPQHF. The CDR3 DNA sequence: TGTGCCAGCAGTTTGCCACAGGGGCCTTACAATCAGCCCCAGCATTTT.

This clonotype was detected only a few times. DNA of the CDR3: TGTGCCAGCAGCCAAGACAGTGGCAAAGAGACCCAGTACTTC. Translation: CASSQDSGKETQYF. The rearrangement joins TRBV4-2 to TRBJ2-5; no firm D call. This CDR3 comprises 14 residues. Trimming left V 0 bases short and J 3 bases short, with 8 bases between. CDR1 is LGHNA and CDR2 is YNFKEQ in the germline V gene.

The chain is built from TRBV2 and TRBJ1-3; D not certain. The ends were cut back, 1 base at V and 2 bases at J, with 9 bases in the middle. The germline CDR1 and CDR2 sequences are SNHLY and FYNNEI. The CDR3 runs to 15 residues. CDR3 sequence reads: CASSEDRSAGNTIYF. The CDR3 coding sequence is TGTGCCAGCAGTGAAGATCGGAGTGCTGGAAACACCATATATTTT.

Here the CDR3 DNA reads TGTGCCAGCAGCCAATTGGTTAGGGGCACTGAAGCTTTCTTT. This gives the protein CASSQLVRGTEAFF. The V gene is TRBV3-1, the J gene TRBJ1-1; perhaps TRBD1 as D (5 bases). This CDR3 comprises 14 residues. Germline CDR1 is LGHDT and CDR2 is YNNKEL (reference sequence). Trimming shortened V by 2 bases and J by 4 bases, and 11 bases separated the two germline ends. The entire variable domain, with the rest obtained from reference TRBV3-1 and TRBJ1-1, is as follows: DTAVSQTPKYLVTQMGNDKSIKCEQNLGHDTMYWYKQDSKKFLKIMFSYNNKELIINETVPNRFSPKSPDKAHLNLHINSLELGDSAVYFCASSQLVRGTEAFFGQGTRLTVV.

The chain carries TRBV12-3 or TRBV12-4 and TRBJ2-5; D is perhaps TRBD1 or TRBD2 (6 bases each). V lost 2 bases and J lost 5, with 15 bases in between. This CDR3 region has 15 residues. The CDR3 here is CASSLNRAGMETQYF. DNA for the CDR3: TGTGCCAGCAGTTTAAACAGGGCGGGAATGGAGACCCAGTACTTC.

This clonotype was recorded many times. The CDR3 here is CASSFVPSNEQFF. CDR3 DNA sequence: TGTGCCAGCAGCTTCGTGCCCTCTAATGAGCAGTTCTTC. This chain links TRBV6-2 or TRBV6-3 with TRBJ2-1; D unresolved. The CDR3 totals 13 residues. CDR1 is MNHEY and CDR2 is SVGEGT in the germline V gene. Deletions cut 6 bases from V and 7 bases from J, with 13 bases between.

The table lists this clonotype with a few counts. This chain links TRBV4-1 with TRBJ1-3; possible D gene TRBD1, 5 bases. Germline CDR1 is MGHRA and CDR2 is YSYEKL. The CDR3 loop spans 17 amino acids. V dropped 5 bases and J dropped 0 bases, with 17 bases sitting between them. This CDR3 reads CASSENRRPSSGNTIYF. CDR3 coding DNA: TGCGCCAGCAGCGAGAACAGGAGACCAAGCTCTGGAAACACCATATATTTT.

This clonotype was picked up a small number of times. The chain uses TRBV6-2 or TRBV6-3 and TRBJ1-6; weak D call: TRBD1 (5 bases). Germline CDR1 is MNHEY and CDR2 is SVGEGT. The CDR3 sequence is 13 residues long. V lost 5 bases, J lost 10 bases, and 12 bases lay in between. DNA of the CDR3: TGTGCCAGCAGTATCCGGGACCTATCACCCCTCCACTTT. Translated, it gives CASSIRDLSPLHF.

This chain links TRBV6-5 with TRBJ2-7, with 7 nucleotides matching TRBD1. Germline V CDR1 and CDR2: MNHEY, SVGAGI. V was clipped by 2 bases and J by 4 bases; unmatched bases: 8. This CDR3 comprises 15 residues. CDR3 residues: CASSYGAGGEYEQYF. The CDR3 DNA is TGTGCCAGCAGTTACGGGGCAGGGGGAGAGTACGAGCAGTACTTC.

This sequence joins TRBV5-1 and TRBJ1-5, with TRBD1 as a possible D gene (6 bases). From germline, CDR1 is SGHRS and CDR2 YFSETQ. CDR3 length: 16 residues. V lost 1 base and J lost 10, with 21 bases in between. CDR3 sequence (DNA): TGCGCCAGCAGCTTGCAGGGGCCAGGGTTTGGGCATCCCCAGCATTTT. Translating it yields CASSLQGPGFGHPQHF.

The rearrangement joins TRBV12-3 or TRBV12-4 to TRBJ1-5; D is unclear. This CDR3 has 14 amino acids. Trimming took 8 bases from V and 3 from J, leaving 14 bases between them. The CDR3 DNA is TGTGCCAGCGTTGGGAGAGGGTACAATCAGCCCCAGCATTTT. This sequence encodes CASVGRGYNQPQHF.

This chain uses TRBV29-1 with TRBJ1-2, with D hard to call. Germline V CDR1 and CDR2: SQVTM, ANQGSEA. The CDR3 loop spans 13 amino acids. Trimming removed 6 bases at V and 4 bases at J, with 15 bases between. CDR3 loop: CSVRSSAAYGYTF. CDR3 nucleotide sequence: TGCAGCGTCCGATCGAGTGCGGCCTATGGCTACACCTTC.

This chain links TRBV4-3 with TRBJ2-7; D is perhaps TRBD2 (5 bases). Germline CDR1 is LGHNA and CDR2 is YSLEER. This CDR3 has 16 residues. The V end was cut by 0 bases, the J end by 6 bases, with 18 bases between. CDR3 residues: CASSQDSRGSRFEQYF. In DNA, the CDR3 is TGCGCCAGCAGCCAAGATTCAAGAGGGTCGAGATTCGAGCAGTACTTC.

This chain joins TRBV18 and TRBJ2-7, with TRBD2 as a possible D gene (6 bases). Deletions cut 5 bases from V and 1 base from J, with 12 bases between. The CDR3 is made up of 14 amino acids. Germline-derived CDR1 and CDR2 are KGHSH and LQKENI. CDR3 bases: TGTGCCAGCTCATCCCCGACTAGTTCCTACGAGCAGTACTTC. It yields the protein CASSSPTSSYEQYF.